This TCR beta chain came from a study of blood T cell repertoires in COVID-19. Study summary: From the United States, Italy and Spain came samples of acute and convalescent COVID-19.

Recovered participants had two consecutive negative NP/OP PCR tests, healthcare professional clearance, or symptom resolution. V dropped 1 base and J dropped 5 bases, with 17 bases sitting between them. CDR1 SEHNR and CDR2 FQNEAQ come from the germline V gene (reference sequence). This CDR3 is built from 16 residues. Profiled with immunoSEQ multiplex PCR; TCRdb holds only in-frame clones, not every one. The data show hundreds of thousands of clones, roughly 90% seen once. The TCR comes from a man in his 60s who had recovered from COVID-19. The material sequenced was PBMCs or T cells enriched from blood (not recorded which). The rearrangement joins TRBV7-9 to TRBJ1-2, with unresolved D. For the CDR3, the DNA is TGTGCCAGCAGCTTAGATTCTGCGGCCGCACCTTATGGCTACACCTTC. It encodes CASSLDSAAAPYGYTF.